This is a list of T cell receptor beta chains from one sample in a study of control samples from healthy donors and cancer patients. Some clones are missing from TCRdb's copy, which holds only in-frame ones; the method was immunoSEQ multiplex PCR. This sample has about 140,000 clones, with roughly 94% found just once. The sequencing input was blood. The receptors come from a man aged 35-49 years in good health. The CDR3 runs from the conserved cysteine through the conserved F or W. A D gene is named only where the DNA matches it firmly. Only some rows state a clone size, as once, few, many or a class for expanded clones.

TRBJ1-1 | . | few | TRBV29-1 | CSVEDQVNTEAFF | TGCAGCGTTGAAGATCAAGTGAACACTGAAGCTTTCTTT
TRBJ2-2 | . | . | TRBV7-9 | CASSSGRSDGELFF | TGTGCCAGCAGCTCGGGCCGCTCTGACGGGGAGCTGTTTTTT
TRBJ2-1 | . | once | TRBV11-3 | CASSLDIPLSEDRTRNEQFF | TGTGCCAGCAGCTTAGATATCCCCCTTTCAGAGGACAGGACTAGGAATGAGCAGTTCTTC
TRBJ1-2 | . | . | TRBV5-5 | CASNLDRPFSYGYTF | TGTGCCAGCAACCTGGACAGACCATTTAGCTATGGCTACACCTTC
TRBJ1-5 | . | . | TRBV7-2 | CASSLEVYSNQPQHF | TGTGCCAGCAGCTTAGAGGTTTATAGCAATCAGCCCCAGCATTTT
TRBJ1-1 | . | few | TRBV6-2/TRBV6-3 | CASSSGAAGDTEAFF | TGTGCCAGCAGTTCCGGTGCGGCTGGGGACACTGAAGCTTTCTTT
TRBJ2-2 | . | . | TRBV25-1 | CASSEDRATGELFF | TGTGCCAGCAGTGAAGACCGCGCAACCGGGGAGCTGTTTTTT
TRBJ1-1 | . | . | TRBV6-5 | CASSSRTEAFF | TGTGCCAGCAGTTCACGGACTGAAGCTTTCTTT
TRBJ2-3 | . | once | TRBV11-3 | CASSSRGAGTAPDTQYF | TGTGCCAGCAGCTCCCGAGGGGCGGGTACTGCCCCAGATACGCAGTATTTT
TRBJ2-2 | TRBD2 | . | TRBV7-9 | CASSGEGLVTGELFF | TGTGCCAGCAGCGGGGAGGGGCTGGTCACCGGGGAGCTGTTTTTT
TRBJ2-2 | TRBD2 | . | TRBV2 | CASSRTSGGANTGELFF | TGTGCCAGCAGTCGGACTAGCGGGGGGGCAAACACCGGGGAGCTGTTTTTT
TRBJ1-3 | . | . | TRBV15 | CATSRGFRGGSGNTIYF | TGTGCCACCAGCAGAGGATTCAGGGGAGGGTCCGGAAACACCATATATTTT
TRBJ1-1 | . | . | TRBV6-2/TRBV6-3 | CASSYLPPRNRDTEAFF | TGTGCCAGCAGTTACCTCCCGCCCCGAAATAGGGACACTGAAGCTTTCTTT
TRBJ2-1 | TRBD1 | . | TRBV5-1 | CASSPDRAYNEQFF | TGCGCCAGCAGCCCGGACAGGGCCTACAATGAGCAGTTCTTC